What follows are 8 T cell receptor beta chains derived from one specimen sequenced in a study of shared clonotypes between healthy human individuals. Sequenced by immunoSEQ multiplex PCR; TCRdb stores in-frame clones only, minus some. This table has about 1 million clones, under 80% appearing once. The sequencing sample was made of memory CD4+ T cells sorted from blood. Documented subset: CD45RA-negative fraction. All receptors derive from a man between 18 and 29 years old in good health.

V gene TRBV5-4 combines with J gene TRBJ1-5; D is unresolved. V lost 1 base, J lost 2 bases, and 10 bases lay in between. This CDR3 has 15 amino acids. Germline V gene sequence: CDR1 SGHNT, CDR2 YYREEE (reference sequence). Written as DNA, the CDR3 is TGTGCCAGCAGCTTGTTTGGCCCCGGCAATCAGCCCCAGCATTTT. Protein product: CASSLFGPGNQPQHF. The variable domain in full, completed from reference TRBV5-4 and TRBJ1-5, reads ETGVTQSPTHLIKTRGQQVTLRCSSQSGHNTVSWYQQALGQGPQFIFQYYREEENGRGNFPPRFSGLQFPNYSSELNVNALELDDSALYLCASSLFGPGNQPQHFGDGTRLSIL.

V is TRBV2 and J is TRBJ2-3, with TRBD2 identical over 13 bases. J lost 2 bases, V lost 7 bases, and 6 bases had no gene match. CDR3 length: 16 amino acids. CDR1 SNHLY and CDR2 FYNNEI come from the germline V gene. The CDR3 nucleotides are TGTGCCAGCACTTCGACTAGCGGGGGGCCCACAGATACGCAGTATTTT. Translating gives CASTSTSGGPTDTQYF.

The chain recombines TRBV6-1 with TRBJ2-7; weak D call: TRBD1 (5 bases). This CDR3 is 15 amino acids long. Germline CDR1 MNHNS, CDR2 SASEGT. The V end was cut by 3 bases, the J end by 2 bases, with 14 bases between. CDR3 coding DNA: TGTGCCAGCAGTGATCGCTCACAGGCGACCTACGAGCAGTACTTC. Translation gives CASSDRSQATYEQYF.

J is TRBJ1-2 and V is TRBV9; D perhaps matches TRBD1 (6 bases). CDR3 length equals 14 residues. V was cut by 0 bases and J by 6 bases, with 12 bases left in between. From germline, CDR1 is SGDLS and CDR2 YYNGEE. Here the CDR3 reads CASSVETGNHGYTF. The DNA for the CDR3 is TGTGCCAGCAGCGTAGAAACAGGGAACCATGGCTACACCTTC.

This chain connects TRBV7-9 to TRBJ1-1; D not resolved. Germline CDR1 SEHNR, CDR2 FQNEAQ (reference sequence). The CDR3 is 14 amino acids. Trimming took off 1 base at V and 3 bases at J, with 9 bases between the two ends. The DNA of the CDR3 is TGTGCCAGCAGCTTAGGGGGTAAGGACACTGAAGCTTTCTTT. This codes for CASSLGGKDTEAFF.

CDR3 in DNA: TGTGCCAGCAGTCCGGCCGGGTATGGCTACACCTTC. This sequence encodes CASSPAGYGYTF. The chain recombines TRBV6-1 with TRBJ1-2; no clear D. The CDR3 sequence is 12 residues long. V gave up 5 bases and J gave up 5 bases, with 9 bases separating them. The germline V gene encodes CDR1 MNHNS and CDR2 SASEGT.

In nucleotides, the CDR3 is TGTGCCAGCAGCCTAACAGGGGTTAGCACAGATACGCAGTATTTT. Protein sequence: CASSLTGVSTDTQYF. The V gene is TRBV2, the J gene TRBJ2-3; 7 nucleotides match TRBD1. The CDR3 loop spans 15 amino acids. V dropped 6 bases and J dropped 0; count of bases not matched to a gene: 6. Germline loops: CDR1 SNHLY, CDR2 FYNNEI.

This chain connects TRBV7-2 to TRBJ1-2; perhaps TRBD1 as D (5 bases). The CDR3 has 17 residues. V was pared by 1 base and J by 4 bases, with 19 bases between. Germline V CDR1 and CDR2: SGHTA, FQGNSA. As DNA, the CDR3 is TGTGCCAGCAGCTTAGATTGGAGGGGCGGGCTCTCCTATGGCTACACCTTC. Protein: CASSLDWRGGLSYGYTF.